This T cell receptor (beta chain) was sequenced for a study of blood T cell repertoires in COVID-19. At the level of the study: The United States, Italy and Spain were the sources of the acute and convalescent COVID-19 samples. Sample material is recorded as cDNA or gDNA derived from T cells, B-cell-depleted T cells, or PBMCs.

CDR1 is LNHDA, CDR2 SQIVND, per germline (reference sequence). V dropped 5 bases and J dropped 5 bases, with 15 bases sitting between them. CDR3 length: 14 residues. How the authors handled the data: Researchers report that nucleated cell counts were estimated from reference gene primer amplification. Produced via immunoSEQ multiplex PCR; TCRdb's table is partial and in-frame only. That table gives V, J and clone size, and the DNA gave D and trimming. This table has over 300,000 clones, around 90% appearing once. This TCR came from a man younger than 35 who had recovered from COVID-19. The sequenced material came from peripheral blood. The chain combines TRBV19 with TRBJ1-2; D is unclear. CDR3 sequence: CASSSLNVQYGYTF. DNA for the CDR3: TGTGCCAGTAGTTCCCTCAATGTGCAGTATGGCTACACCTTC.